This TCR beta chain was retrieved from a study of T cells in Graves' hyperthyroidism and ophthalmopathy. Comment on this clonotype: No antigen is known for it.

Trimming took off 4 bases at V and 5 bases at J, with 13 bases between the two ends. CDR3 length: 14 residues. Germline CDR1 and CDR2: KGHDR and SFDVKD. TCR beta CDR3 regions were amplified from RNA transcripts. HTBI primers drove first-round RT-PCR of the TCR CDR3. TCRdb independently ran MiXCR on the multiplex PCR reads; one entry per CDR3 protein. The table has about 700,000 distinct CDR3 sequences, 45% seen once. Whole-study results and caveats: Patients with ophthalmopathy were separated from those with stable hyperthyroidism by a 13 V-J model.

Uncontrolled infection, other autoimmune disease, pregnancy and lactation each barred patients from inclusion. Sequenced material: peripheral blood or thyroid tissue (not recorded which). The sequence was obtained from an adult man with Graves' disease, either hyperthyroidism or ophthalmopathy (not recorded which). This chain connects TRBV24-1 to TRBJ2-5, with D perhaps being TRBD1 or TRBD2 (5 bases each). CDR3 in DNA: TGTGCCACCAGTGAAGGGGACCAGCGGGAGACCCAGTACTTC. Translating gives CATSEGDQRETQYF.